This T cell receptor (beta chain) came from a study of blood T cell repertoires in COVID-19. About the study: Both acute and convalescent COVID-19 samples were obtained from the United States, Italy and Spain. PBMCs, B-cell-depleted T cells, or T cells were the source of the cDNA or gDNA that made up the material.

This CDR3 region has 16 residues. Trimming removed 4 bases from V and 4 bases from J, with 16 bases in between. The germline CDR1 and CDR2 sequences are KGHSH and LQKENI. The repertoire was sequenced with immunoSEQ multiplex PCR; TCRdb's copy has only in-frame clones and lacks some. The sample has around 300,000 clones, over 85% seen once. Clinical histories supplied by participants themselves formed the basis of cohort assignment. Before being deemed recovered, Cohort 3 donors had two negative PCRs, clearance, or symptom resolution. J is TRBJ1-4 and V is TRBV18; maybe TRBD1 (5 bases). This clonotype was sampled from a woman aged 25 to 39 who had recovered from COVID-19. Input material: PBMCs or T cells enriched from blood (not recorded which). CDR3: CASSLLDSRLNEKLFF. As DNA, the CDR3 is TGTGCCAGCTCACTCCTAGACAGTCGACTTAATGAAAAACTGTTTTTT.